Presented here are 9 T cell receptor beta chains from one specimen sequenced in a study of blood T cell repertoires in COVID-19. The protocol was immunoSEQ multiplex PCR, while the TCRdb copy is restricted to in-frame clones and leaves out a portion. In the table there are just under 350,000 clones, about 87% of which are singletons. The sample taken for sequencing was peripheral blood. These receptors all stem from a woman in her 50s with COVID-19, enrolled during active disease.

The chain joins TRBV30 to TRBJ1-1; 9 bases are shared with TRBD1. The CDR3 extends over 15 amino acids. The V gene's germline CDR1 is GTSNPN and CDR2 SVGIG (reference sequence). V gave up 6 bases and J gave up 3 bases; unmatched junction bases: 11. As DNA, the CDR3 is TGTGCCTGCCACCGGGACAGGGTGATTGACACTGAAGCTTTCTTT. Translation gives CACHRDRVIDTEAFF. The full variable domain, its missing parts supplied by reference TRBV30 and TRBJ1-1, is SQTIHQWPATLVQPVGSPLSLECTVEGTSNPNLYWYRQAAGRGLQLLFYSVGIGQISSEVPQNLSASRPQDRQFILSSKKLLLSDSGFYLCACHRDRVIDTEAFFGQGTRLTVV.

The V and J genes are TRBV19 and TRBJ1-1; D perhaps matches TRBD1 (5 bases). The germline V and J ends were trimmed by 3 bases and 10 bases, with 18 bases remaining between them. Per the germline V gene, CDR1 is LNHDA and CDR2 is SQIVND (reference sequence). The length of the CDR3 is 14 residues. DNA of the CDR3: TGTGCCAGTAGTATGAGGTCGGGGGGGTACGGAGCTTTCTTT. This translates into CASSMRSGGYGAFF.

J is TRBJ2-6 and V is TRBV5-1; TRBD1 might be the D (6 bases). Germline CDR1 and CDR2: SGHRS and YFSETQ. Trimming removed 7 bases at V and 2 bases at J, with 10 bases between. The CDR3 runs 14 residues. CDR3 sequence (DNA): TGCGCCAGCGGCAGGGGACCTGGGGCCAACGTCCTGACTTTC. Its translation is CASGRGPGANVLTF.

Here the CDR3 reads CASRHLSGRTDTQYF. In nucleotides, the CDR3 is TGTGCCAGTAGACACCTTAGCGGGAGGACAGATACGCAGTATTTT. The chain uses TRBV19 and TRBJ2-3; 10 positions agree with TRBD2. The V and J ends lost 6 bases and 3 bases, in that order; junction bases with no gene match: 6. The CDR3 is 15 residues long. Germline V gene data show CDR1 as LNHDA and CDR2 as SQIVND (reference sequence).

V is TRBV5-1 and J is TRBJ2-7, with 7 bases identical to TRBD1. Germline V gives CDR1 SGHRS, CDR2 YFSETQ. The CDR3 sequence is 12 residues long. The J segment lost 6 bases and the V segment lost 4 bases, leaving 4 bases of the junction unmatched. The CDR3 loop is CASSPDRPEQYF. The CDR3 nucleotides are TGCGCCAGCAGCCCGGACAGGCCCGAGCAGTACTTC.

The V call is TRBV7-8, the J call TRBJ2-3, with 7 positions matching TRBD2. Per the germline V gene, CDR1 is SGHVS and CDR2 is FQNEAQ. CDR3 size: 15 residues. The V segment lost 1 base and the J segment 6 bases; nucleotides outside the gene matches: 7. CDR3 residues: CASSLGTGRGDTQYF. CDR3 nucleotides: TGTGCCAGCAGCTTAGGAACGGGGAGGGGTGATACGCAGTATTTT. The full variable domain, with the rest looked up from reference TRBV7-8 and TRBJ2-3, is GAGVSQSPRYKVAKRGQDVALRCDPISGHVSLFWYQQALGQGPEFLTYFQNEAQLDKSGLPSDRFFAERPEGSVSTLKIQRTQQEDSAVYLCASSLGTGRGDTQYFGPGTRLTVL.

V and J are TRBV7-6 and TRBJ2-3; D is unclear. The CDR3 runs to 16 residues. Germline CDR1 is SGHVS and CDR2 is FNYEAQ. Trimming removed 0 bases at V and 0 bases at J, with 10 bases between. In DNA, the CDR3 is TGTGCCAGCAGCTTAGCGTTCAGCGAGAGCACAGATACGCAGTATTTT. This codes for CASSLAFSESTDTQYF.

V is TRBV2 and J is TRBJ1-3, with D perhaps TRBD1 (5 bases). The CDR3 sequence is 19 residues long. The germline V and J ends were trimmed by 4 bases and 0 bases, with 22 bases remaining between them. Looked up from germline, CDR1 is SNHLY and CDR2 is FYNNEI. The CDR3 is CASSVRTTPQDYSGNTIYF. Here the CDR3 DNA reads TGTGCCAGCAGTGTCAGGACGACACCACAGGATTACTCTGGAAACACCATATATTTT.

Regarding this clone: Germline and junction disagree at one end, which may indicate a read error. The chain combines TRBV7-7 with TRBJ2-3; tentative D call: TRBD1 (5 bases). This CDR3 spans 17 amino acids. Germline V gives CDR1 SSHAT, CDR2 FNYEAQ (reference sequence). CDR3 DNA sequence: TGTGCTAGCAGCTCGCCTTCCCGTAGCCAAGGGGTAGATACGCAGTATTTT. Translating gives CASSSPSRSQGVDTQYF.